This TCR beta chain came from a study of blood T cell repertoires in COVID-19. As for the study in general: The United States, Italy and Spain provided the acute and convalescent COVID-19 samples. Sources were T cells, B-cell-depleted T cells, or PBMCs; the material itself was cDNA or gDNA.

The CDR3 consists of 13 residues. Germline-derived CDR1 and CDR2 are SGHDT and YYEEEE. Germline trimming cut 1 base from V and 7 bases from J; bases unmatched to any gene: 5. How the authors handled the data: From reference gene primer amplification, estimates of nucleated cell counts were derived. The protocol was immunoSEQ multiplex PCR, while the TCRdb copy is restricted to in-frame clones and leaves out a portion. V, J and clone size were drawn from that table, and D and trimming were deduced from the DNA. This sample has 90,000 or so clones, with 85% found just once. This clone was seen only once.

The sample taken for sequencing was peripheral blood. The TCR comes from a man in his sixties with acute or convalescent COVID-19. The chain joins TRBV5-6 to TRBJ2-7; 7 bases match TRBD1. The CDR3 is CASSLTGVLEQYF. DNA of the CDR3: TGTGCCAGCAGCTTGACAGGGGTCCTAGAGCAGTACTTC.